The 19 T cell receptor beta chains below were found in one sample sequenced in a study of T-cell memory formation after mild COVID-19. TCRdb redid the calling of the 5' RACE reads with MiXCR, one entry per CDR3 protein. The sample carries about 360,000 distinct CDR3 sequences, approximately 14% recorded once. The sequenced sample was PBMCs or a T cell subset sorted from them (not recorded which). The receptors were sampled from a young man who had mild COVID-19 (a few samples of this study predate the infection). Cell type and time point are not known.

This clonotype was seen a handful of times. V is TRBV4-3 and J is TRBJ1-1; D possibly corresponds to TRBD1 (6 bases). CDR3 length: 16 residues. V was shortened by 0 bases and J by 6 bases, with 17 bases between the two germline ends. Germline V gives CDR1 LGHNA, CDR2 YSLEER. Written as DNA, the CDR3 is TGCGCCAGCAGCCAAGATGTTGAAGGGGGTGTCCCTGAAGCTTTCTTT. As protein: CASSQDVEGGVPEAFF.

This chain uses TRBV15 with TRBJ2-7; D unresolved. The V end was cut by 8 bases, the J end by 3 bases, with 14 bases between. The CDR3 is 13 amino acids. Per the germline V gene, CDR1 is LNHNV and CDR2 is YYDKDF (reference sequence). CDR3 sequence reads: CATSVATGYEQYF. CDR3 DNA sequence: TGTGCCACCTCCGTTGCCACTGGCTACGAGCAGTACTTC. The entire variable domain, with the rest obtained from reference TRBV15 and TRBJ2-7, is as follows: DAMVIQNPRYQVTQFGKPVTLSCSQTLNHNVMYWYQQKSSQAPKLLFHYYDKDFNNEADTPDNFQSRRPNTSFCFLDIRSPGLGDTAMYLCATSVATGYEQYFGPGTRLTVT.

This clonotype was counted a few times. The chain has TRBV27 and TRBJ1-2, with TRBD1 identical over 7 bases. The length of the CDR3 is 15 residues. Germline lookup yields CDR1 MNHEY and CDR2 SMNVEV (reference sequence). V was clipped by 5 bases and J by 7 bases; unmatched bases: 13. The CDR3 region is CASSPRQGTPSGYTF. The CDR3 nucleotides are TGTGCCAGCAGTCCGAGACAGGGCACCCCCTCTGGCTACACCTTC.

This chain connects TRBV11-2 to TRBJ2-5; D remains unclear. The CDR3 covers 14 residues. V was trimmed by 4 bases and J by 3 bases, leaving 12 bases between them. Looked up from germline, CDR1 is SGHAT and CDR2 is FQNNGV. The CDR3 nucleotides read TGTGCCAGCAGCTCCAACGGGCCAGAAGAGACCCAGTACTTC. Its translation: CASSSNGPEETQYF.

In this sample, this clonotype turned up many times. The gene calls are TRBV6-5 and TRBJ1-1; D remains ambiguous. This CDR3 contains 13 residues. Trimming removed 0 bases at V and 5 bases at J, with 7 bases between. CDR1 and CDR2 from the germline V gene are MNHEY and SVGAGI. The CDR3 region has the DNA TGTGCCAGCAGTTACTCGGCTGGGACTGAAGCTTTCTTT. This gives the protein CASSYSAGTEAFF.

This clonotype has just a few counts. V and J are TRBV5-1 and TRBJ1-1; 8 bases align to TRBD1. Germline loops: CDR1 SGHRS, CDR2 YFSETQ. The CDR3 sequence is 13 residues long. V shed 4 bases and J 5 bases; nucleotides not matched to a gene: 4. The CDR3 DNA follows: TGCGCCAGCAGCGCGCAGGGGGCGACTGAAGCTTTCTTT. Its protein is CASSAQGATEAFF.

The V call is TRBV6-5, the J call TRBJ2-3, with D perhaps TRBD1 (5 bases). CDR1 is MNHEY and CDR2 is SVGAGI in the germline V gene. This CDR3 spans 16 amino acids. The V end was cut by 0 bases, the J end by 1 base, with 11 bases between. CDR3: CASSYSQGIGTDTQYF. The CDR3 region has the DNA TGTGCCAGCAGTTACTCCCAGGGAATCGGCACAGATACGCAGTATTTT.

This chain links TRBV4-1 with TRBJ2-7; the D is unclear. CDR3 length: 9 amino acids. The V and J ends lost 5 bases and 4 bases respectively, with 0 bases between them. Germline values: CDR1 MGHRA, CDR2 YSYEKL. The CDR3 coding sequence is TGCGCCAGCAGCTACGAGCAGTACTTC. Translated: CASSYEQYF.

This clonotype was recorded a few times. The rearrangement links TRBV4-1 to TRBJ2-1, with 10 nucleotides matching TRBD1. The germline gives CDR1 MGHRA, CDR2 YSYEKL. Trimming removed 2 bases from V and 5 bases from J; junction bases left unmatched: 6. CDR3 length equals 16 residues. This chain's CDR3 is CASSQRRDRGHNEQFF. The CDR3 nucleotides are TGCGCCAGCAGCCAACGACGGGACAGGGGCCACAATGAGCAGTTCTTC.

The chain links TRBV7-8 to TRBJ2-3, with D maybe TRBD1 (6 bases). V shed 5 bases and J shed 0 bases, with 21 bases lying between them. CDR3 length: 18 residues. Germline V gene sequence: CDR1 SGHVS, CDR2 FQNEAQ. Written as DNA, the CDR3 is TGTGCCAGCAGCCCGCGACTGGGGGCAGCAGGGAGCACAGATACGCAGTATTTT. Its protein is CASSPRLGAAGSTDTQYF.

The chain uses TRBV4-3 and TRBJ2-7; D is perhaps TRBD2 (6 bases). The CDR3 has 15 amino acids. Deletions cut 3 bases from V and 3 bases from J, with 15 bases between. The germline V gene encodes CDR1 LGHNA and CDR2 YSLEER. The CDR3 coding sequence is TGCGCCAGCAGCCAGACCGGGACTCAAGTCTACGAGCAGTACGTC. Protein: CASSQTGTQVYEQYV.

The J gene is TRBJ1-2, the V gene TRBV7-2, with a weak D call TRBD1 (5 bases). The germline CDR1 and CDR2 sequences are SGHTA and FQGNSA. This CDR3 has 15 residues. V dropped 3 bases and J dropped 5 bases, with 16 bases sitting between them. In DNA, the CDR3 is TGTGCCAGCAGCTTCCCTAACCGGGACCTTTATGGCTACACCTTC. This codes for CASSFPNRDLYGYTF.

This clonotype came up a few times. V and J are TRBV7-3 and TRBJ1-1, with TRBD1 matching over 8 bases. In germline, CDR1 is SGHTA, CDR2 FQGTGA. The length of the CDR3 is 17 residues. The V gene end was trimmed by 1 base and the J gene end by 3 bases; junction bases not matched to a gene: 10. The CDR3, as DNA: TGTGCCAGCAGCTTAATTCCCACAGGGGGAAGGGACACTGAAGCTTTCTTT. Amino acid sequence: CASSLIPTGGRDTEAFF.

The chain links TRBV6-5 to TRBJ1-3; D is ambiguous. The V end was cut by 6 bases, the J end by 3 bases, with 18 bases between. Germline CDR1 is MNHEY and CDR2 is SVGAGI. The CDR3 loop spans 16 amino acids. The CDR3 protein is CASSPGSHQYGNTIYF. The CDR3 DNA is TGTGCCAGCAGCCCCGGCAGCCATCAATATGGAAACACCATATATTTT.

This chain connects TRBV19 to TRBJ1-2; 7 bases line up with TRBD1. The CDR3 has 14 residues. Germline CDR1 is LNHDA and CDR2 is SQIVND (reference sequence). Trimming at V came to 7 bases and at J to 1 base, leaving 6 bases not matched to a gene. The CDR3 DNA sequence: TGTGCCAGTATTCCGACAGGGCTTAACTATGGCTACACCTTC. Protein sequence: CASIPTGLNYGYTF.

This clonotype appeared a few times. As DNA, the CDR3 is TGTGCCACCAATACCGGGACATATAATCAGCCCCAGCATTTT. Its protein is CATNTGTYNQPQHF. This chain links TRBV6-2 or TRBV6-3 with TRBJ1-5; TRBD1 is a possible D gene (6 bases). This CDR3 comprises 14 residues. CDR1 MNHEY and CDR2 SVGEGT come from the germline V gene. Trimming pared 10 bases from V and 4 bases from J, leaving 17 bases between.

Only a few counts were recorded for this clonotype. This sequence joins TRBV18 and TRBJ1-5, with 7 bases identical to TRBD1. Germline CDR1 reads KGHSH; CDR2 reads LQKENI. Trimming cost V 8 bases and J 5 bases; bases outside gene matches: 6. The CDR3 extends over 13 amino acids. The CDR3 DNA reads TGTGCCAGCCGGACAGGCTTCGATCAGCCCCAGCATTTT. Translating gives CASRTGFDQPQHF.

In this sample, this clonotype turned up many times. V and J are TRBV7-9 and TRBJ1-1; 7 nucleotides line up with TRBD1. The germline CDR1 and CDR2 sequences are SEHNR and FQNEAQ (reference sequence). V was clipped by 5 bases and J by 1 base; unmatched bases: 7. The CDR3 is 15 residues long. The DNA for the CDR3 is TGTGCCAGCAGCCAAGACGGACAGGAGAACACTGAAGCTTTCTTT. Its translation is CASSQDGQENTEAFF.

This clonotype was detected only a few times. The V call is TRBV6-5, the J call TRBJ1-3; 7 bases line up with TRBD1. The CDR3 is 15 amino acids. V was clipped by 0 bases and J by 4 bases; unmatched bases: 3. From germline, CDR1 is MNHEY and CDR2 SVGAGI. In nucleotides, the CDR3 is TGTGCCAGCAGTTACTCGTCGGGACAGGGAAACACCATATATTTT. Protein sequence: CASSYSSGQGNTIYF.